This T cell receptor (beta chain) derives from a study of CD8+ T cells in alopecia areata. Notes on the study in general: There was only one nonresponder, so it was unclear how baseline CD8+ expansion relates to response.

Isolated RNA was reverse transcribed into cDNA used as the sequencing template. Sequencing used immunoSEQ multiplex PCR; TCRdb keeps in-frame clones, though not all of them. The sample lists 150,000 to 200,000 clones; 60% were seen once. Treatment here: oral pan-JAK inhibitor, 5-10 mg twice daily. Trimming stripped 6 bases from V and 8 bases from J, with 14 bases between. The length of the CDR3 is 11 residues. CDR1 is DFQATT and CDR2 is SNEGSKA in the germline V gene (reference sequence). As regards this clone: Its antigen is as yet unknown.

The chain combines TRBV20-1 with TRBJ2-7; D perhaps matches TRBD2 (7 bases). The material was CD4+ T cells sorted from blood, obtained at week 24, from a patient treated with tofacitinib. This clonotype was obtained from a human donor with alopecia areata. The CDR3 nucleotides read TGCAGTGCCCCCGGCGGGGGCCAGCAGTACTTC. This gives the protein CSAPGGGQQYF.